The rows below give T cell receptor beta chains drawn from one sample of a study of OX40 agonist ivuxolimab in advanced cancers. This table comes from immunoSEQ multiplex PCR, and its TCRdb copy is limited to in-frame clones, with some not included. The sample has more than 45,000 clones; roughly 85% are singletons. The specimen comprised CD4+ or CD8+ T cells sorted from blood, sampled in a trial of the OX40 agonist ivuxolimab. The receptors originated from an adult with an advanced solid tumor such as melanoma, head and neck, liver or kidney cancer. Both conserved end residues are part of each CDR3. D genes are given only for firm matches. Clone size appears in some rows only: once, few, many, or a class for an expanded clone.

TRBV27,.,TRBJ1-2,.,CASSLSSSPNGYTF,TGTGCCAGCAGTTTATCGTCTTCCCCTAATGGCTACACCTTC
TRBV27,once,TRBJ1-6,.,CASTQREALPLHF,TGTGCCAGCACCCAAAGGGAGGCGTTACCCCTCCACTTT
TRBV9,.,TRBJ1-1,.,CASSGREANTEAFF,TGTGCCAGCAGCGGAAGGGAGGCGAACACTGAAGCTTTCTTT
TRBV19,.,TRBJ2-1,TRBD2,CASTWTSGEQFF,TGTGCCAGTACCTGGACTAGCGGTGAGCAGTTCTTC
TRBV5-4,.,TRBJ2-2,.,CASSLRQTNTGELFF,TGTGCCAGCAGCTTGCGTCAGACCAACACCGGGGAGCTGTTTTTT
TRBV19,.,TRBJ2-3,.,CASSISGTDTQYF,TGTGCCAGTAGTATTTCCGGGACAGATACGCAGTATTTT
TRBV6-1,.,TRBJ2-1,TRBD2,CASRGLAGVSGEQFF,TGTGCCAGCAGGGGACTAGCGGGAGTTTCTGGAGAGCAGTTCTTC
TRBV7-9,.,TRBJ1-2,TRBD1,CASSPRVHHRTGNGYTF,TGTGCCAGCAGCCCCCGAGTCCACCACCGGACAGGGAATGGCTACACCTTC
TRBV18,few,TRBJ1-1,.,CASSAGDDGTEAFF,TGTGCCAGCTCGGCAGGGGACGATGGCACTGAAGCTTTCTTT
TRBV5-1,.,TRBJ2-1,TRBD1,CASSFIGTEDNEQFF,TGCGCCAGCAGCTTTATCGGGACAGAGGACAATGAGCAGTTCTTC
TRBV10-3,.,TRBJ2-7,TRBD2,CAIRGGTAATYEQYF,TGTGCCATCAGGGGGGGGACGGCGGCTACCTACGAGCAGTACTTC
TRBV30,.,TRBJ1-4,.,CAWRAKLGLWNEKLFF,TGTGCCTGGAGAGCAAAACTGGGACTTTGGAATGAAAAACTGTTTTTT
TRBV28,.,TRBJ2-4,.,CASTPDGLAKNIQYF,TGTGCCAGCACTCCAGATGGTTTAGCCAAAAACATTCAGTACTTC
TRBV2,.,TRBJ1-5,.,CASSEAIGGQPQHF,TGTGCCAGCAGTGAAGCAATAGGGGGTCAGCCCCAGCATTTT
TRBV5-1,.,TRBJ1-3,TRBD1,CASSFFGTVSGNTIYF,TGCGCCAGCAGCTTTTTCGGGACAGTCTCTGGAAACACCATATATTTT
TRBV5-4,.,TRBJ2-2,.,CASSLATMGSGGELFF,TGTGCCAGCAGCTTGGCCACGATGGGCTCTGGCGGGGAGCTGTTTTTT
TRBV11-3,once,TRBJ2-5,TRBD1,CASSAGTGVFQETQYF,TGTGCCAGCAGCGCCGGGACAGGGGTCTTTCAAGAGACCCAGTACTTC
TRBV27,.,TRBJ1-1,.,CASQNSYMNTEAFF,TGTGCCAGCCAAAACAGCTACATGAACACTGAAGCTTTCTTT
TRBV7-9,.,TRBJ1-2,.,CASSLGGSEANYGYTF,TGTGCCAGCAGTTTAGGAGGGTCAGAAGCTAACTATGGCTACACCTTC
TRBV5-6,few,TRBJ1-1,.,CASSFGHSWNTEAFF,TGTGCCAGCAGCTTCGGACACTCGTGGAACACTGAAGCTTTCTTT
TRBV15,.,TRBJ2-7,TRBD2,CATRNGWGAGVEQYF,TGTGCCACCAGAAATGGGTGGGGCGCGGGGGTCGAGCAGTACTTC
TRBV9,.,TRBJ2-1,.,CASSVRGGRDEQFF,TGTGCCAGCAGCGTAAGAGGAGGGAGAGATGAGCAGTTCTTC
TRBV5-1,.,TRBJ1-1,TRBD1,CASSLSSGGNTEAFF,TGCGCCAGCAGCTTGTCTTCAGGGGGGAACACTGAAGCTTTCTTT
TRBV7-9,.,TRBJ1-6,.,CASSFKGPLNSPLHF,TGTGCCAGCAGCTTTAAGGGTCCCCTTAATTCACCCCTCCACTTT
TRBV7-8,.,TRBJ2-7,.,CASSLGNGQEYEQYF,TGTGCCAGCAGCTTAGGAAATGGGCAGGAGTACGAGCAGTACTTC
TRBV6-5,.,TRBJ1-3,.,CASRGQSSGNTIYF,TGTGCCAGCAGAGGTCAGAGCTCTGGAAACACCATATATTTT
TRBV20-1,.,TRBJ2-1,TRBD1,CSVQGYNEQFF,TGCAGTGTACAGGGGTACAATGAGCAGTTCTTC
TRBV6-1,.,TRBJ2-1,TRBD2,CASSTFSGGASEQFF,TGTGCCAGCAGTACCTTTAGCGGGGGGGCCTCTGAGCAGTTCTTC
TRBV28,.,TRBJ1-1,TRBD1,CASSLSPPGQGLNTEAFF,TGTGCCAGCAGCCTAAGCCCCCCTGGACAGGGACTAAACACTGAAGCTTTCTTT
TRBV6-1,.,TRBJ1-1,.,CASSAPGQNTEAFF,TGTGCCAGCAGTGCACCGGGACAAAACACTGAAGCTTTCTTT
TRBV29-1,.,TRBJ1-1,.,CSVDRLGGNTEAFF,TGCAGCGTCGACCGACTGGGGGGGAACACTGAAGCTTTCTTT
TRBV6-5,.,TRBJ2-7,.,CASRPKSQGWEQYF,TGTGCCAGCAGACCAAAGTCACAGGGTTGGGAGCAGTACTTC
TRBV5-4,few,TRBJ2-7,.,CASSSLAAGADEQYF,TGTGCCAGCAGCTCCTTAGCGGCGGGGGCGGACGAGCAGTACTTC
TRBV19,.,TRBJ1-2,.,CASSIGANYGYTF,TGTGCCAGTAGTATTGGGGCTAACTATGGCTACACCTTC
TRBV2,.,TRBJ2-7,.,CASTGREQYF,TGTGCCAGCACCGGGCGCGAGCAGTACTTC
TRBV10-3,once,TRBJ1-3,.,CAAESGNTIYF,TGTGCCGCAGAATCTGGAAACACCATATATTTT
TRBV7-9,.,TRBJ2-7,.,CASSLTSPIYEQYF,TGTGCCAGCAGCCTAACTAGTCCCATCTACGAGCAGTACTTC
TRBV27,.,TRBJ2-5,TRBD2,CASSLGLGGLAGTETQYF,TGTGCCAGCAGTTTAGGGCTTGGGGGCTTAGCGGGAACAGAGACCCAGTACTTC
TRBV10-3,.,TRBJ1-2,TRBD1,CAIRGQGAWDGYTF,TGTGCCATCAGGGGACAGGGGGCGTGGGATGGCTACACCTTC
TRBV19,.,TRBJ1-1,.,CATGKVGTEAFF,TGTGCCACTGGTAAGGTGGGGACTGAAGCTTTCTTT
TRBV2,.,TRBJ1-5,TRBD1,CASTLGTANQPQHF,TGTGCCAGCACCCTAGGGACAGCAAATCAGCCCCAGCATTTT
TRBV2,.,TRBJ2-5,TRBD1,CASILGQGAVTQYF,TGTGCCAGCATTCTGGGACAGGGGGCTGTGACCCAGTACTTC
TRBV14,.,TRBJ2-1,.,CASSQDWATGNRNEQFF,TGTGCCAGCAGCCAAGATTGGGCTACAGGGAATCGGAATGAGCAGTTCTTC
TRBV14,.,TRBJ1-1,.,CASSPRGALVGDTEAFF,TGTGCCAGCAGCCCACGGGGGGCGTTAGTCGGGGACACTGAAGCTTTCTTT
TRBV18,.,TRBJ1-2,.,CASSQDPFYGYTF,TGTGCCAGCTCACAGGATCCCTTCTATGGCTACACCTTC
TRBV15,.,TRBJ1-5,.,CATSRVGGGNQPQHF,TGTGCCACCAGCAGAGTGGGGGGTGGCAATCAGCCCCAGCATTTT
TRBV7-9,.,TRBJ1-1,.,CASSLWAWNTEAFF,TGTGCCAGCAGCTTATGGGCGTGGAACACTGAAGCTTTCTTT
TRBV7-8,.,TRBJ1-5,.,CASSSHRQVDNQPQHF,TGTGCCAGCAGCTCGCATCGACAGGTAGACAATCAGCCCCAGCATTTT
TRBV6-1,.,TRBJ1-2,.,CASSELNLVSGNGYTF,TGTGCCAGCAGTGAGTTAAATTTGGTCAGCGGTAATGGCTACACCTTC
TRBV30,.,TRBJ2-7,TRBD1,CAWSVRDSYEQYF,TGTGCCTGGAGTGTCAGGGACAGCTACGAGCAGTACTTC
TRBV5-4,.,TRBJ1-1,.,CASSLEGGREEAFF,TGTGCCAGCAGCTTGGAAGGGGGTAGAGAGGAAGCTTTCTTT
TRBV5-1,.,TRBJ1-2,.,CASSPTGNQDGYTF,TGCGCCAGCAGCCCAACCGGGAACCAAGATGGCTACACCTTC
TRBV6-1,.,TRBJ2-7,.,CASNLDYEQYF,TGTGCCAGCAACTTAGACTACGAGCAGTACTTC
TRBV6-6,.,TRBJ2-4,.,CASNNPGVAKNIQYF,TGTGCCAGCAACAACCCCGGAGTAGCCAAAAACATTCAGTACTTC
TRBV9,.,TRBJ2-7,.,CASSVVGGEQYF,TGTGCCAGCAGCGTAGTCGGCGGCGAGCAGTACTTC
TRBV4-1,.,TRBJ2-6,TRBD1,CASSQIQGSGANVLTF,TGCGCCAGCAGCCAAATACAGGGGAGTGGGGCCAACGTCCTGACTTTC
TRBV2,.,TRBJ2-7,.,CASSPRWGDSTHEQYF,TGTGCCAGCAGCCCCCGGTGGGGGGACAGTACCCACGAGCAGTACTTC
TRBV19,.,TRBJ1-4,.,CASKSFGEKLFF,TGTGCCAGTAAAAGTTTCGGGGAAAAACTGTTTTTT